This TCR beta chain was sequenced for a study of blood T cell repertoires in COVID-19. Study information: COVID-19 samples, acute and convalescent, were from the United States, Italy and Spain.

CDR1 KGHSH and CDR2 LQKENI come from the germline V gene. V shed 3 bases and J 7 bases; nucleotides not matched to a gene: 12. The CDR3 consists of 17 residues. The study recruited people aged 18 to 89 years across more than 20 US areas. Self-reported history from a screening survey and questionnaire set each donor's cohort. Before being deemed recovered, Cohort 3 donors had two negative PCRs, clearance, or symptom resolution. Some clones are missing from TCRdb's copy, which holds only in-frame ones; the method was immunoSEQ multiplex PCR. The sample includes approximately 490,000 clones, 75% to 90% seen only once; the top ten take about 0.7%. This clone occurred once.

Sequencing was carried out using PBMCs or T cells enriched from blood (not recorded which). This chain links TRBV18 with TRBJ1-4; 9 nucleotides match TRBD1. The clonotype comes from a young woman who had recovered from COVID-19. CDR3 region: CASSPYGQGSLSEKLFF. The CDR3 DNA reads TGTGCCAGCTCACCTTACGGACAGGGGTCCTTAAGTGAAAAACTGTTTTTT.